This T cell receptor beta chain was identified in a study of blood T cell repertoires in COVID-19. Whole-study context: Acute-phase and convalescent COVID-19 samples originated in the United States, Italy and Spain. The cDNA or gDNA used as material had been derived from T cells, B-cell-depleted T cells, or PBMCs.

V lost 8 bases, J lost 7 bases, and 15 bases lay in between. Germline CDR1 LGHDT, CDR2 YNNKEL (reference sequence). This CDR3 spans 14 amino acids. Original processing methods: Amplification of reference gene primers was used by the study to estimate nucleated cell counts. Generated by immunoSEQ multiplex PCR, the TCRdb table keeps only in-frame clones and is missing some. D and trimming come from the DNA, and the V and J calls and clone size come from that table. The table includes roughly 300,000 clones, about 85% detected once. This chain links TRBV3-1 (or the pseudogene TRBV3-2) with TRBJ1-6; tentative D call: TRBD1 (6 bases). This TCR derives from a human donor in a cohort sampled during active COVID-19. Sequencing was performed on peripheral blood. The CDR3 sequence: CASARDMGNSPLHF. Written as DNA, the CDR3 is TGTGCCAGCGCTCGGGACATGGGGAATTCACCCCTCCACTTT.